A selection of T cell receptor beta chains follows, all from one sample in a study of persistence of HIV-infected CD4 T cells. Here immunoSEQ multiplex PCR was the method, and the copy in TCRdb shows in-frame clones only, minus some. Among over 25,000 clones listed, about four fifths were seen once. No antigen has been assigned to these receptors. Here the sequenced sample was CD4+ T cells sorted from PBMCs after approximately 20-hour stimulation, taken from a patient who received antiretroviral therapy. The receptors were sampled from an adult man with HIV who was CMV-seropositive. Both conserved end residues are part of each CDR3. The D gene is left open where the match is weak. For some rows the clone size is stated as once, few or many, or as a class when expanded; others skip it.

V gene	J gene	clone size	D gene	CDR3 DNA	CDR3 protein
TRBV2	TRBJ1-5	.	.	TGTGCCAGCGGGGAACACAGGGAGCAGCCCCAGCATTTT	CASGEHREQPQHF
TRBV12-3/TRBV12-4	TRBJ2-1	.	.	TGTGCCAGCAGTAGTTACAATGAGCAGTTCTTC	CASSSYNEQFF
TRBV30	TRBJ2-7	.	.	TGTGCCTGGACGAGGGCGGGGGCCTCCTACGAGCAGTACTTC	CAWTRAGASYEQYF
TRBV5-1	TRBJ2-5	.	.	TGCGCCAGCAGCTTTCAGGGGTGGGGAGAGACCCAGTACTTC	CASSFQGWGETQYF
TRBV5-4	TRBJ1-4	.	.	TGTGCCAGCAGCCGGGACACCCCCAATGAAAAACTGTTTTTT	CASSRDTPNEKLFF
TRBV18	TRBJ1-2	.	.	TGTGCCAGCTCCCGTGGAGCGGACTATGGCTACACCTTC	CASSRGADYGYTF
TRBV27	TRBJ2-1	.	TRBD2	TGTGCCAGCAGTCCCGGACTAGCGGCGATTTACAATGAGCAGTTCTTC	CASSPGLAAIYNEQFF
TRBV20-1	TRBJ1-1	.	TRBD1	TGCAGTAGCAAGACAGGGAAGGAAGCTTTCTTT	CSSKTGKEAFF
TRBV6-5	TRBJ2-5	.	TRBD1	TGTGCCAGCAGGCGAAGGACAGGGGGCCAAGAGACCCAGTACTTC	CASRRRTGGQETQYF
TRBV24-1	TRBJ2-1	.	.	TGTGCCACCAGTGATTGGCGAACAGGGAAGTACAATGAGCAGTTCTTC	CATSDWRTGKYNEQFF
TRBV5-8	TRBJ1-2	once	.	TGTGCCAGCAGCTTGGGATCCTTAAGCTATGGCTACACCTTC	CASSLGSLSYGYTF
TRBV6-1	TRBJ1-2	.	TRBD1	TGTGCCAGCAGTGATAGACAGGGAGCGCAGTATGGCTACACCTTC	CASSDRQGAQYGYTF
TRBV6-2/TRBV6-3	TRBJ1-1	.	.	TGTGCCAGCAGTTTCGGACAGTACACTGAAGCTTTCTTT	CASSFGQYTEAFF
TRBV24-1	TRBJ2-3	once	TRBD1	TGTGCCACCAGTGACTCATCCAGGGGGAGAAACACAGATACGCAGTATTTT	CATSDSSRGRNTDTQYF
TRBV6-5	TRBJ1-5	.	.	TGTGCCAGCAGTTATCGAGGGGGGCCCCAGCATTTT	CASSYRGGPQHF
TRBV29-1	TRBJ2-7	.	.	TGCAGCGTTGCGGACCTATACGAGCAGTACTTC	CSVADLYEQYF
TRBV30	TRBJ1-1	.	TRBD1	TGTGCCTGGTTTGACAGGGAACTTAGGACTGAAGCTTTCTTT	CAWFDRELRTEAFF
TRBV7-2	TRBJ1-5	few	.	TGTGCCAGCAGCTTACAGGGGAATTCTCAGCCCCAGCATTTT	CASSLQGNSQPQHF
TRBV6-5	TRBJ1-1	.	.	TGTGCCATCCTAAGAGGGACGGTGAACACTGAAGCTTTCTTT	CAILRGTVNTEAFF
TRBV7-6	TRBJ1-6	.	.	TGTGCCAGCAGCTCCCAGGGCGCAGGCTATAATTCACCCCTCCACTTT	CASSSQGAGYNSPLHF
TRBV30	TRBJ1-5	.	TRBD1	TGTGCCTGGAGTGCAGGGGGGAAGCCCCAGCATTTT	CAWSAGGKPQHF
TRBV6-5	TRBJ1-6	.	.	TGTGCCAGCAGGCCTCCAGGGAATTCACCCCTCCACTTT	CASRPPGNSPLHF
TRBV24-1	TRBJ1-5	.	.	TGTGCCACCAGTGGCCGGGCCTTTAATCAGCCCCAGCATTTT	CATSGRAFNQPQHF
TRBV19	TRBJ2-5	.	.	TGTGCCAGTAGCAAAGCCAGGGTGGGGCAAGAGACCCAGTACTTC	CASSKARVGQETQYF
TRBV5-6	TRBJ2-7	.	TRBD1	TGTGCCAGCAGCTTGTGGGACAGGGGTGTTCGCCTCTCCTACGAGCAGTACTTC	CASSLWDRGVRLSYEQYF
TRBV10-3	TRBJ1-1	.	.	TGTGCCATCAGTGTCCGGCCGCCGAACACTGAAGCTTTCTTT	CAISVRPPNTEAFF
TRBV28	TRBJ1-2	.	.	TGTGCCAGCAGTATAAACTATGGCTACACCTTC	CASSINYGYTF
TRBV14	TRBJ1-1	.	TRBD1	TGTGCCAGCAGCCGGGCCGGGACAGCGAACACTGAAGCTTTCTTT	CASSRAGTANTEAFF
TRBV28	TRBJ2-7	.	TRBD2	TGTGCCAGCATTCCAACGGCTAGCGGTAGCTCCTACGAGCAGTACTTC	CASIPTASGSSYEQYF
TRBV28	TRBJ1-2	.	.	TGTGCCAGCAGTTTGTGGGAGCGAAAGAACTATGGCTACACCTTC	CASSLWERKNYGYTF
TRBV6-5	TRBJ2-6	.	.	TGTGCCAGCAGTTCGACCTTCGGGGCCAACGTCCTGACTTTC	CASSSTFGANVLTF
TRBV7-3	TRBJ1-2	.	.	TGTGCCAGCAGCATAAAAGTTTTTGGAGTTCATGGCTACACCTTC	CASSIKVFGVHGYTF
TRBV27	TRBJ1-3	.	.	TGTGCCAGCATGCTGGGAAACACCATATATTTT	CASMLGNTIYF
TRBV7-2	TRBJ2-2	.	TRBD1	TGTGCCAGCAGCTTGACAGGGGCGAACACCGGGGAGCTGTTTTTT	CASSLTGANTGELFF
TRBV5-5	TRBJ1-6	.	.	TGTGCCAGTTCAGGGACGCGGGAGAATTCACCCCTCCACTTT	CASSGTRENSPLHF
TRBV7-2	TRBJ2-3	.	TRBD2	TGTGCCAGCAGCGGCGGGGGGGCGGGCACAGATACGCAGTATTTT	CASSGGGAGTDTQYF
TRBV27	TRBJ1-6	.	.	TGTGCCAGCAGGGGAGGAAGCTTTAATTCACCCCTCCACTTT	CASRGGSFNSPLHF
TRBV3-1/TRBV3-2	TRBJ2-7	.	.	TGTGCCAGCAGCCAGCGGTTCTACGAGCAGTACTTC	CASSQRFYEQYF
TRBV12-3/TRBV12-4	TRBJ2-3	.	.	TGTGCCAGCAGTCGGTTCGATACGCAGTATTTT	CASSRFDTQYF
TRBV3-1/TRBV3-2	TRBJ1-6	.	.	TGTGCCAGCAGCCAAGAATCACGGAACTCACCCCTCCACTTT	CASSQESRNSPLHF
TRBV7-3	TRBJ2-7	.	.	TGTGCCAGCAGCTTAACGGTAGGACCCTACGAGCAGTACTTC	CASSLTVGPYEQYF
TRBV9	TRBJ2-7	.	TRBD2	TGTGCCAGCAGCCTTAGCGGGACTGGGCTGGAGCAGTACTTC	CASSLSGTGLEQYF
TRBV7-9	TRBJ1-2	.	.	TGTGCCAGCAGCTTAGCAGGGGTTTCTAACTATGGCTACACCTTC	CASSLAGVSNYGYTF
TRBV10-3	TRBJ1-2	.	.	TGTGCCATCATGGGCCGGGACCGAGGGGACTATGGCTACACCTTC	CAIMGRDRGDYGYTF
TRBV7-9	TRBJ2-3	.	TRBD2	TGTGCCAGCAGCTTAGCGGGTAGCGGGGCCTACGGGCAGTATTTT	CASSLAGSGAYGQYF
TRBV18	TRBJ2-5	.	.	TGTGCCAGCTCACTAAAACCTGGACGGGAGACCCAGTACTTC	CASSLKPGRETQYF
TRBV7-9	TRBJ2-2	.	TRBD1	TGTGCCAGCAGCCAGGAAGGGGGCTCGGGGAACACCGGGGAGCTGTTTTTT	CASSQEGGSGNTGELFF
TRBV10-3	TRBJ2-5	once	.	TGTGCCATCAGTGAGTCGAATGTGGAGACCCAGTACTTC	CAISESNVETQYF